Listed below are T cell receptor beta chains from one sample, sequenced in a study of blood T cell repertoires in COVID-19. Sequencing was performed with immunoSEQ multiplex PCR; in TCRdb, only in-frame clones are kept and a portion is missing. The table has about 150,000 clones, 80% seen once. Source material: peripheral blood. The receptors were gathered from a man aged 60 to 69 with active or convalescent COVID-19. The CDR3 runs from the conserved cysteine through the conserved F or W. The D gene is left open where the match is weak. A clone size is listed for some rows: how often the clone was seen (once, few, many), or a class if it is expanded.

cdr3_length: 15; clone_size: .; j_call: TRBJ2-1; v_call: TRBV7-9; d_call: TRBD2; cdr3_nt: TGTGCCAGCAGCTCACCTGGCGGGAGAACGGATGAGCAGTTCTTC; cdr3_aa: CASSSPGGRTDEQFF
cdr3_length: 14; clone_size: .; j_call: TRBJ2-5; v_call: TRBV21-1; d_call: .; cdr3_nt: TGTGCCAGCAGCAAAGTGGAGGGCGGAGAGACCCAGTACTTC; cdr3_aa: CASSKVEGGETQYF
cdr3_length: 16; clone_size: .; j_call: TRBJ1-1; v_call: TRBV5-6; d_call: TRBD1; cdr3_nt: TGTGCCAGCAGCTTCGGGACAGGGGGCCTGGGCACTGAAGCTTTCTTT; cdr3_aa: CASSFGTGGLGTEAFF
cdr3_length: 15; clone_size: .; j_call: TRBJ2-7; v_call: TRBV7-8; d_call: TRBD2; cdr3_nt: TGTGCCAGCAGCATCGGACTAGCTCTCCGGGGGGAGCAGTACTTC; cdr3_aa: CASSIGLALRGEQYF
cdr3_length: 16; clone_size: .; j_call: TRBJ1-1; v_call: TRBV4-2; d_call: .; cdr3_nt: TGTGCCAGCAGCCAAGGGGATACAGGGATGAACACTGAAGCTTTCTTT; cdr3_aa: CASSQGDTGMNTEAFF
cdr3_length: 13; clone_size: .; j_call: TRBJ2-5; v_call: TRBV6-1; d_call: .; cdr3_nt: TGTGCCAGCAGGCCAGGGGAGCAAGAGACCCAGTACTTC; cdr3_aa: CASRPGEQETQYF
cdr3_length: 15; clone_size: .; j_call: TRBJ1-2; v_call: TRBV15; d_call: TRBD1; cdr3_nt: TGTGCCACCAGCAGTCAGAGGACAGGGGAATACGGCTACACCTTC; cdr3_aa: CATSSQRTGEYGYTF
cdr3_length: 18; clone_size: few; j_call: TRBJ1-5; v_call: TRBV30; d_call: TRBD1; cdr3_nt: TGTGCCTGGAGTCCCGGGACAGGGGGGGGTTTTGGCAATCAGCCCCAGCATTTT; cdr3_aa: CAWSPGTGGGFGNQPQHF
cdr3_length: 14; clone_size: .; j_call: TRBJ2-7; v_call: TRBV6-5; d_call: .; cdr3_nt: TGTGCCAGCAGGCCCCGACGAGGATCCTACGAGCAGTACTTC; cdr3_aa: CASRPRRGSYEQYF
cdr3_length: 16; clone_size: .; j_call: TRBJ2-3; v_call: TRBV5-1; d_call: TRBD2; cdr3_nt: TGCGCCAGCAGCTTGGGGGCTAGCGGGAGAACAGATACGCAGTATTTT; cdr3_aa: CASSLGASGRTDTQYF
cdr3_length: 15; clone_size: .; j_call: TRBJ2-5; v_call: TRBV3-1/TRBV3-2; d_call: TRBD1; cdr3_nt: TGTGCCAGCAGCTTACCGACAGGGAGCCAAGAGACCCAGTACTTC; cdr3_aa: CASSLPTGSQETQYF
cdr3_length: 16; clone_size: .; j_call: TRBJ2-1; v_call: TRBV18; d_call: TRBD2; cdr3_nt: TGTGCCAGCTCACCCTGGACTAGCGGTAACTACAATGAGCAGTTCTTC; cdr3_aa: CASSPWTSGNYNEQFF
cdr3_length: 15; clone_size: .; j_call: TRBJ1-3; v_call: TRBV6-6; d_call: .; cdr3_nt: TGTGCCAGCCATCAAAGAGGGCCCCCTGGAAACACCATATATTTT; cdr3_aa: CASHQRGPPGNTIYF
cdr3_length: 14; clone_size: .; j_call: TRBJ2-5; v_call: TRBV4-3; d_call: .; cdr3_nt: TGCGCCAGCAGCCCTAACCGACACCACGAGACCCAGTACTTC; cdr3_aa: CASSPNRHHETQYF
cdr3_length: 15; clone_size: few; j_call: TRBJ1-1; v_call: TRBV27; d_call: TRBD1; cdr3_nt: TGTGCCAGCAGTAAACCTACAGGGGGCAGAACTGAAGCTTTCTTT; cdr3_aa: CASSKPTGGRTEAFF
cdr3_length: 16; clone_size: once; j_call: TRBJ2-7; v_call: TRBV4-1; d_call: TRBD2; cdr3_nt: TGCGCCAGCAGCCAAGAGAGCGGGGTGGCCGCCTACGAGCAGTACTTC; cdr3_aa: CASSQESGVAAYEQYF
cdr3_length: 15; clone_size: .; j_call: TRBJ1-2; v_call: TRBV16; d_call: .; cdr3_nt: TGTGCCAGCAGCCAATCGGGAGGGGCGCCCTATGGCTACACCTTC; cdr3_aa: CASSQSGGAPYGYTF
cdr3_length: 13; clone_size: .; j_call: TRBJ2-1; v_call: TRBV2; d_call: .; cdr3_nt: TGTGCCAGCAGCCCCGACACTCACAATGAGCAGTTCTTC; cdr3_aa: CASSPDTHNEQFF
cdr3_length: 14; clone_size: .; j_call: TRBJ1-2; v_call: TRBV28; d_call: .; cdr3_nt: TGTGCCAGCAGTCGTCCGGGAAACTACTATGGCTACACCTTC; cdr3_aa: CASSRPGNYYGYTF
cdr3_length: 13; clone_size: .; j_call: TRBJ1-2; v_call: TRBV7-9; d_call: .; cdr3_nt: TGTGCCAGCAGCTTGGCCGGGGGGAAGGGCTACACCTTC; cdr3_aa: CASSLAGGKGYTF
cdr3_length: 14; clone_size: few; j_call: TRBJ2-5; v_call: TRBV4-3; d_call: .; cdr3_nt: TGCGCCAGCAGCCACCTGGGCGCTGGAGAGACCCAGTACTTC; cdr3_aa: CASSHLGAGETQYF
cdr3_length: 15; clone_size: few; j_call: TRBJ2-1; v_call: TRBV15; d_call: TRBD1; cdr3_nt: TGTGCCACCAGCAGAGCCGGGACAGAGCCTAATGAGCAGTTCTTC; cdr3_aa: CATSRAGTEPNEQFF